These 5 T cell receptor beta chains came from one sample sequenced in a study of T-cell memory formation after mild COVID-19. One entry per CDR3 protein, called by TCRdb with MiXCR from the 5' RACE reads. Of 470,000 or so distinct CDR3 sequences listed, roughly 25% were seen once; the top ten hold 9.5% to 15%. The sequencing input was PBMCs or a T cell subset sorted from them (not recorded which). The receptor source for this set is an adult woman who had mild COVID-19 (a few samples of this study predate the infection). Cell type and time point are not known.

The chain combines TRBV4-1 with TRBJ2-1; 8 bases match TRBD1. CDR3 length equals 14 residues. Germline V gene data show CDR1 as MGHRA and CDR2 as YSYEKL. The J segment lost 6 bases and the V segment lost 10 bases, leaving 11 bases of the junction unmatched. The CDR3 coding sequence is TGCGCCACCCGGAGAGGACAGGGCACCAATGAGCAGTTCTTC. This encodes CATRRGQGTNEQFF.

A word on this clonotype: A read error may explain this, as a much larger clone is one base away. The chain carries TRBV7-2 and TRBJ1-5; D is undetermined. V lost 5 bases and J lost 11, with 16 bases in between. The CDR3 has 13 amino acids. The germline V gene encodes CDR1 SGHTA and CDR2 FQGNSA. The CDR3 region has the DNA TGTGCCAGCAGCCGAACGGAGATGGGGTCCCAGCATTTT. Amino acids: CASSRTEMGSQHF.

In this sample, this clonotype turned up a few times. This sequence joins TRBV7-9 and TRBJ2-5; 8 positions agree with TRBD2. This CDR3 has 16 residues. The ends lost 5 bases at V and 3 bases at J; junction bases unmatched: 11. Germline V gives CDR1 SEHNR, CDR2 FQNEAQ (reference sequence). The CDR3 region is CASSQSWTSWKETQYF. DNA for the CDR3: TGTGCCAGCAGCCAATCTTGGACTAGCTGGAAAGAGACCCAGTACTTC.

V usage is TRBV14 and J usage is TRBJ1-1; D remains ambiguous. Looked up from germline, CDR1 is SGHDN and CDR2 is FVKESK. The V gene lost 1 base and the J gene lost 5 bases, with 11 bases spanning the gap. The CDR3 contains 14 residues. The CDR3 loop reads CASSQGRAWTEAFF. CDR3 bases: TGTGCCAGCAGCCAAGGACGGGCTTGGACTGAAGCTTTCTTT.

The V gene is TRBV24-1, the J gene TRBJ2-5; D not resolved. CDR3 length: 13 residues. Trimming took 12 bases from V and 1 from J, leaving 14 bases between them. The germline CDR1 and CDR2 sequences are KGHDR and SFDVKD. The CDR3 sequence is CAVQHSFQETQYF. CDR3 nucleotide sequence: TGTGCCGTTCAACACAGTTTCCAAGAGACCCAGTACTTC.